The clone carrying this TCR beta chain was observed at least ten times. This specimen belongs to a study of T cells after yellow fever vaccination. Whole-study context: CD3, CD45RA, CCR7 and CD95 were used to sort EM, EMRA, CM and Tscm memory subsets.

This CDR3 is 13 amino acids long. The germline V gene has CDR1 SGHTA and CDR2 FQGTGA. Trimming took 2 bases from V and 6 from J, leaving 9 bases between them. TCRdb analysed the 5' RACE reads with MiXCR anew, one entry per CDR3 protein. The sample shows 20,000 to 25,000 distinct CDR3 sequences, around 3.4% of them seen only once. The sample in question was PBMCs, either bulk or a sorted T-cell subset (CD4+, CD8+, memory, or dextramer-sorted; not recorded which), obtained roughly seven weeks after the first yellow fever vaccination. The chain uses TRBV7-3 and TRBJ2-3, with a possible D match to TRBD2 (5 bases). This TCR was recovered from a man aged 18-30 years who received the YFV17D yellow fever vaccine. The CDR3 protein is CASSLDWEDTQYF. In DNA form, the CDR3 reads TGTGCCAGCAGCTTAGACTGGGAGGATACGCAGTATTTT.